Here is one TCR beta chain with its context. As yet, its antigen is unknown. CDR1 is MGHRA and CDR2 is YSYEKL in the germline V gene. Trimming took off 2 bases at V and 12 bases at J, with 14 bases between the two ends. The CDR3 covers 13 residues. TCRdb re-derived calls from the reads in MiXCR, one entry per CDR3 protein. The sample includes about 450,000 distinct CDR3 sequences, approximately 30% of them seen just once. This specimen comes from a study of T cell repertoires in cytomegalovirus infection. General observations from the study: Dominating the ex vivo response were HLA-C-restricted CMV-specific TCR beta clonotypes.

The chain employs TRBV4-1 and TRBJ2-1; D might be TRBD2 (7 bases). Sample: PBMCs. The source of this sequence is a human donor in good health (CMV status not recorded). Some clones in this sample may be carry-over from other donors' samples. The CDR3 DNA sequence: TGCGCCAGCAGCCAAATAGGGGGAGGGTGGCAGTTCTTC. As protein: CASSQIGGGWQFF.